A single sample is the source of the 9 T cell receptor beta chains below, sequenced in a study of blood T cell repertoires in COVID-19 (TCRdb year 2020). Receptors were amplified or captured by the immunoSEQ multiplex PCR assay. TCRdb mirrors the immuneACCESS table, restricted to in-frame sequences. Some clones are absent from its copies; in checked studies, under half trace to an unresolved V gene, and the reason for the others is unknown. The sample contains about 340,000 clones, about 83% of them found a single time. 2.5% to 3% of the sample lies in the top ten. Sequences were obtained from peripheral blood. The receptor source for this set is a man aged 30 to 39 with active or convalescent COVID-19.

V usage is TRBV6-5 and J usage is TRBJ1-2, with D possibly being TRBD1 (6 bases). The length of the CDR3 is 15 residues. Germline V gives CDR1 MNHEY, CDR2 SVGAGI. Between the trimmed V and J ends, which lost 6 bases and 4 bases, there was a span of 18 bases. CDR3 in amino acids: CASRQPTGASYGYTF. CDR3 nucleotides: TGTGCCAGCAGACAGCCGACAGGTGCCAGCTATGGCTACACCTTC.

This clone was observed a handful of times. V and J are TRBV2 and TRBJ1-1, with D perhaps TRBD1 (5 bases). This CDR3 has 17 residues. With 4 bases removed from V and 0 bases from J, the gap between germline ends came to 18 bases. Germline-derived CDR1 and CDR2 are SNHLY and FYNNEI. CDR3 sequence (DNA): TGTGCCAGCAGTGGACAGAGAAGCAAAATCATGAACACTGAAGCTTTCTTT. Protein product: CASSGQRSKIMNTEAFF.

This chain uses TRBV7-8 with TRBJ2-2; 7 bases are a match to TRBD1. The CDR3 runs to 18 residues. The trim removed 4 bases at V and 1 base at J, leaving 12 bases unmatched. CDR1 is SGHVS, CDR2 FQNEAQ, per germline. The CDR3 bases are TGTGCCAGCAGCTCGTCCTCAGGACAGGTCAAGAACACCGGGGAGCTGTTTTTT. Its protein is CASSSSSGQVKNTGELFF.

The chain links TRBV25-1 to TRBJ1-1; D not certain. CDR1 MGHDK and CDR2 SYGVNS come from the germline V gene. The CDR3 sequence is 11 residues long. Trimming removed 3 bases at V and 12 bases at J, with 11 bases between. CDR3 region: CASSEGGLTFF. The CDR3 nucleotides read TGTGCCAGCAGTGAGGGCGGGTTAACTTTCTTT.

This clone was seen a single time. V is TRBV29-1 and J is TRBJ1-1; D perhaps matches TRBD1 (6 bases). In germline, CDR1 is SQVTM, CDR2 ANQGSEA. CDR3 size: 14 residues. Trimming left V 1 base short and J 1 base short, with 10 bases between. As DNA, the CDR3 is TGCAGCGTTGAAGGGGGGCCAGAGAACACTGAAGCTTTCTTT. This sequence encodes CSVEGGPENTEAFF.

The chain links TRBV30 to TRBJ1-1; possible D gene TRBD1, 5 bases. Germline V gives CDR1 GTSNPN, CDR2 SVGIG (reference sequence). V was trimmed by 3 bases and J by 7 bases, leaving 9 bases between them. The CDR3 runs to 11 residues. CDR3 DNA: TGTGCCTGGAGACGGGGGGGTGAAGCTTTCTTT. The encoded protein is CAWRRGGEAFF. The complete variable domain, with remaining parts taken from reference TRBV30 and TRBJ1-1, reads SQTIHQWPATLVQPVGSPLSLECTVEGTSNPNLYWYRQAAGRGLQLLFYSVGIGQISSEVPQNLSASRPQDRQFILSSKKLLLSDSGFYLCAWRRGGEAFFGQGTRLTVV.

In its sample, this clone was seen once. The same CDR3 also results from other DNA sequences found in this sample. J is TRBJ1-1 and V is TRBV3-1 (or the pseudogene TRBV3-2); D is ambiguous. Looked up from germline, CDR1 is LGHDT and CDR2 is YNNKEL (reference sequence). V lost 6 bases to trimming and J lost 1 base, with 9 bases between them. The CDR3 loop spans 13 amino acids. CDR3 sequence (DNA): TGTGCCAGCAGTTTCCGGGGGAACACTGAAGCTTTCTTT. It encodes CASSFRGNTEAFF.

Ten or more counts support this clone. The rearrangement joins TRBV10-3 to TRBJ2-2; 10 bases match TRBD1. The CDR3 covers 15 residues. Trimming took 6 bases from V and 5 from J; bases not matched to a gene: 6. Germline V gives CDR1 ENHRY, CDR2 SYGVKD. The CDR3 region has the DNA TGTGCCATCAGACCGACAGGGGGCGCAACCGGGGAGCTGTTTTTT. It codes for CAIRPTGGATGELFF.

The chain has TRBV28 and TRBJ1-1; D gene unclear. This CDR3 comprises 12 residues. V lost 6 bases to trimming and J lost 1 base, with 6 bases between them. CDR1 is MDHEN and CDR2 is SYDVKM in the germline V gene. CDR3 DNA: TGTGCCAGCAGCCTAACGAACACTGAAGCTTTCTTT. This codes for CASSLTNTEAFF.